The 12 T cell receptor beta chains below were found in one sample sequenced in a study of beta chain features in type 1 diabetes. The study's findings and limits: TCRB CDR3s from Type 1 diabetes patients were moderately but significantly shorter in all four CD4+ subsets.

Of the isolated RNA, all was reverse transcribed, and so the sequenced material was expressed TCRB transcripts. TCRdb's copy holds only in-frame clones and misses some; the assay was immunoSEQ multiplex PCR. The sample contains 120,000 or so clones, 17% of which appear only once. Their recognized antigens are unknown. The sequenced sample consisted of central memory CD4+ T cells from blood. Receptor source: a man between 18 and 29 years old with type 1 diabetes.

The chain carries TRBV4-1 and TRBJ2-2; 7 bases are a match to TRBD1. Germline-derived CDR1 and CDR2 are MGHRA and YSYEKL. The CDR3 is 15 residues long. Unmatched junction bases numbered 7, after V lost 4 bases and J lost 5 bases. DNA for the CDR3: TGCGCCAGCAGCCCTCGACAGGGATGGACCGGGGAGCTGTTTTTT. Its protein is CASSPRQGWTGELFF.

This clone was seen a single time. This rearrangement joins TRBV28 to TRBJ1-6; D gene ambiguous. Per germline, CDR1 MDHEN and CDR2 SYDVKM. Trimming took 3 bases from V and 0 from J, leaving 6 bases between them. The CDR3 length is 15 residues. CDR3 protein: CASSFESSYNSPLHF. The DNA for the CDR3 is TGTGCCAGCAGTTTCGAAAGCTCCTATAATTCACCCCTCCACTTT.

A few counts support this clone. The chain uses TRBV7-3 and TRBJ2-1, with D possibly being TRBD2 (6 bases). Germline V gene data show CDR1 as SGHTA and CDR2 as FQGTGA. The CDR3 consists of 13 residues. V lost 2 bases and J 8 bases, leaving 10 bases between the germline ends. The CDR3 loop is CASSLGGEDEQFF. The DNA for the CDR3 is TGTGCCAGCAGCTTAGGAGGGGAGGATGAGCAGTTCTTC.

The chain joins TRBV15 to TRBJ1-5; D gene uncertain. The CDR3 contains 13 residues. V was shortened by 0 bases and J by 5 bases, with 5 bases between the two germline ends. Per germline, CDR1 LNHNV and CDR2 YYDKDF (reference sequence). The DNA for the CDR3 is TGTGCCACCAGCAGAGACGTGCATCAGCCCCAGCATTTT. Its translation is CATSRDVHQPQHF.

This clone has a handful of counts. The chain recombines TRBV28 with TRBJ2-7, with D unclear. The CDR3 spans 12 residues. V lost 3 bases to trimming and J lost 4 bases, with 7 bases between them. The germline CDR1 and CDR2 sequences are MDHEN and SYDVKM. The CDR3 region has the DNA TGTGCCAGCAGTTTTTGGGCATACGAGCAGTACTTC. It encodes CASSFWAYEQYF.

The chain recombines TRBV30 with TRBJ2-3, with a possible D match to TRBD2 (7 bases). Looked up from germline, CDR1 is GTSNPN and CDR2 is SVGIG (reference sequence). The CDR3 has 15 amino acids. The V end lost 8 bases, the J end lost 1 base, and 19 bases lay between the germline ends. The CDR3 sequence: CAGQRGGAGTDTQYF. The CDR3 DNA reads TGTGCCGGCCAGAGGGGGGGCGCCGGCACAGATACGCAGTATTTT.

The sample holds a few counts of this clone. The rearrangement uses TRBV2 and TRBJ1-2; the D gene is possibly TRBD1 (5 bases). Germline loops: CDR1 SNHLY, CDR2 FYNNEI. The CDR3 runs 17 residues. Trimming stripped 1 base from V and 6 bases from J, with 21 bases between. The CDR3 loop is CASSEGGVRDWENGYTF. As DNA, the CDR3 is TGTGCCAGCAGTGAAGGAGGGGTCCGGGACTGGGAAAATGGCTACACCTTC.

The V gene is TRBV18, the J gene TRBJ2-1; TRBD1 matches 8 bases. Germline-derived CDR1 and CDR2 are KGHSH and LQKENI. With V trimmed by 6 bases and J by 12 bases, 4 bases remained unmatched. The CDR3 runs 11 residues. The CDR3 region is CASSPGTGQFF. CDR3 nucleotides: TGTGCCAGCTCCCCAGGGACAGGGCAGTTCTTC.

A few counts support this clone. The chain uses TRBV29-1 and TRBJ2-1, with TRBD2 matching 10 bases. The CDR3 is 16 amino acids. Germline values: CDR1 SQVTM, CDR2 ANQGSEA. The ends lost 0 bases at V and 6 bases at J; junction bases unmatched: 8. In nucleotides, the CDR3 is TGCAGCGTTGAAGATGCCGGGACTAGCGCGAGCAATGAGCAGTTCTTC. Translation gives CSVEDAGTSASNEQFF.

J is TRBJ1-1 and V is TRBV5-1; D not certain. The CDR3 sequence is 12 residues long. Germline V gene data show CDR1 as SGHRS and CDR2 as YFSETQ. V shed 1 base and J shed 1 base, with 2 bases lying between them. The CDR3 DNA reads TGCGCCAGCAGCTTGTCGAACACTGAAGCTTTCTTT. It translates to CASSLSNTEAFF.

J is TRBJ2-7 and V is TRBV29-1; 8 positions match TRBD2. J lost 2 bases, V lost 1 base, and 4 bases had no gene match. This CDR3 contains 14 residues. Germline V lookup: CDR1 SQVTM, CDR2 ANQGSEA. The CDR3 spells CSVEAAGDTYEQYF. CDR3 bases: TGCAGCGTTGAAGCAGCGGGAGATACCTACGAGCAGTACTTC.

This clone has only a few counts. This chain joins TRBV30 and TRBJ2-2, with a weak D call TRBD1 (5 bases). The CDR3 is made up of 13 amino acids. The germline V gene encodes CDR1 GTSNPN and CDR2 SVGIG (reference sequence). V dropped 4 bases and J dropped 4 bases, with 10 bases sitting between them. CDR3 residues: CAWNGAATGELFF. CDR3 DNA: TGTGCCTGGAATGGGGCGGCCACCGGGGAGCTGTTTTTT.